Listed below are T cell receptor beta chains from one sample, sequenced in a study of cytomegalovirus exposure and HLA in healthy donors. Libraries were prepared by immunoSEQ multiplex PCR; TCRdb keeps only in-frame clonotypes and omits some of them. The sample includes more than 140,000 clones, approximately 88% of them seen just once. Material for sequencing was PBMCs. The source is a woman between 18 and 29 years old in good health and CMV-seropositive. The conserved cysteine and the conserved F or W are not part of the CDR3 here.

v_gene	len	j_gene	CDR3aa
TRBV27	12	TRBJ2-1	ASSRLGGGNEQF
TRBV4-2	13	TRBJ2-5	ASSQTPPNQETQY
TRBV7-6	14	TRBJ1-4	ASSLSGGLLGEKLF
TRBV5-1	13	TRBJ1-4	ASSLAGGQGEKLF
TRBV12-5	15	TRBJ1-5	ASGLVLGRGSNQPQH
TRBV19	14	TRBJ1-2	ASSIVWSGINYGYT
TRBV27	14	TRBJ2-1	ASSDIGTSGSNEQF
TRBV30	12	TRBJ1-2	AWEMVRGGRGYT
TRBV12-5	14	TRBJ2-5	ASGLGQGAYQETQY
TRBV27	12	TRBJ2-2	ASSPTSNTGELF
TRBV7-9	17	TRBJ2-1	ASSLLPPLGTNTYNEQF
TRBV29-1	10	TRBJ1-2	SAGPGQKGYT
TRBV19	12	TRBJ1-2	ASSTPGQVYGYT
TRBV7-3	15	TRBJ2-7	ASSLSCTGQGPDEQY
TRBV27	11	TRBJ2-3	ASRPDITDTQY
TRBV19	13	TRBJ2-7	ASSTLIAGDYEQY
TRBV4-1	12	TRBJ2-7	ASSQVHGTYEQY